The rows below give T cell receptor beta chains drawn from one sample of a study of blood T cell repertoires in COVID-19. TCRdb's copy holds only in-frame clones and misses some; the assay was immunoSEQ multiplex PCR. The sample has under 300,000 clones, approximately 82% seen once. The sequencing input was peripheral blood. The receptors were sampled from a young woman with acute or convalescent COVID-19. Both conserved end residues are part of each CDR3. The D gene is left open where the match is weak. Size values are once, few and many counts, or a class for expanded clones, and some rows have none.

clone size | J gene | V gene | D gene | CDR3 DNA | CDR3 protein
- | TRBJ1-2 | TRBV24-1 | TRBD1 | TGTGCCACCAGTGATGCAAGACAGGGGGCTAACTATGGCTACACCTTC | CATSDARQGANYGYTF
- | TRBJ2-2 | TRBV4-3 | TRBD1 | TGCGCCAGCAGCCAAGAAGGGGGCAGAATATACACCGGGGAGCTGTTTTTT | CASSQEGGRIYTGELFF
- | TRBJ2-2 | TRBV27 | - | TGTGCCAGCAGTTTACGGGGCACCGGGGAGCTGTTTTTT | CASSLRGTGELFF
- | TRBJ2-7 | TRBV6-1 | - | TGTGCCAGCAGTGAGTGGAGGGTCCACGAGCAGTACTTC | CASSEWRVHEQYF
- | TRBJ2-7 | TRBV6-5 | TRBD2 | TGTGCCAGCAGTTACTCTTTAGCGGGAGAGCAGTACTTC | CASSYSLAGEQYF
- | TRBJ1-2 | TRBV7-2 | - | TGTGCCAGCAGCTTAGGTTCGGGGGGAGCAAACTATGGCTACACCTTC | CASSLGSGGANYGYTF
- | TRBJ1-3 | TRBV7-9 | - | TGTGCCAGCAGCTCCCCTCCGGGACACCCTGGAAACACCATATATTTT | CASSSPPGHPGNTIYF
- | TRBJ2-2 | TRBV18 | TRBD2 | TGTGCCAGCTCACCAGCTAGCGGGGACACCGGGGAGCTGTTTTTT | CASSPASGDTGELFF
few | TRBJ2-2 | TRBV27 | - | TGTGCCAGCAGTTTATTTGGTGTGGGAGGTATCCCGAACACCGGGGAGCTGTTTTTT | CASSLFGVGGIPNTGELFF
few | TRBJ2-7 | TRBV29-1 | TRBD1 | TGCAGCACCCTGGGCGGACAGGGCAGCTCCTACGAGCAGTACTTC | CSTLGGQGSSYEQYF
- | TRBJ1-2 | TRBV7-9 | TRBD1 | TGTGCCAGCACCGTAGGACAGGGGGCTAATGGCTACACCTTC | CASTVGQGANGYTF
- | TRBJ1-5 | TRBV19 | TRBD1 | TGTGCCAGTAGTGCCTTAACAGGGGGCAATCAGCCCCAGCATTTT | CASSALTGGNQPQHF
once | TRBJ2-1 | TRBV18 | - | TGTGCCAGCTCACCTCAGACTAGTTACAATGAGCAGTTCTTC | CASSPQTSYNEQFF
- | TRBJ2-3 | TRBV7-9 | - | TGTGCCAGCAGCTTAGCGAGACAGGTTCAGGCAGATACGCAGTATTTT | CASSLARQVQADTQYF
- | TRBJ1-1 | TRBV6-1 | - | TGTGCCAGCAGTGACACGAAGCGAGGACAAGGCACTGAAGCTTTCTTT | CASSDTKRGQGTEAFF
- | TRBJ2-1 | TRBV7-2 | - | TGTGCCAGCAGCTCCGACGGCACCGGGTTCGATTGGTTGATAAATGAGCAGTTCTTC | CASSSDGTGFDWLINEQFF
- | TRBJ2-4 | TRBV10-3 | TRBD1 | TGTGCCATCTGTAACCCGACAGGGAAAAACATTCAGTACTTC | CAICNPTGKNIQYF
- | TRBJ1-1 | TRBV15 | TRBD1 | TGTGCCACCAGCAGAGATCGGCAGGGGGGCCGGACTGAAGCTTTCTTT | CATSRDRQGGRTEAFF
- | TRBJ2-3 | TRBV6-6 | TRBD1 | TGTGCCAGCAGTAGATACTCGGGACAGGCTTTCATTCCAGATACGCAGTATTTT | CASSRYSGQAFIPDTQYF
- | TRBJ2-1 | TRBV6-2/TRBV6-3 | - | TGTGCCAGCAGTTACTCAGGGGACAACTACAATGAGCAGTTCTTC | CASSYSGDNYNEQFF
- | TRBJ1-2 | TRBV3-1/TRBV3-2 | TRBD1 | TGTGCCAGCAGCCAAGATCGCCCAGGGGGCAACTATGGCTACACCTTC | CASSQDRPGGNYGYTF
once | TRBJ2-7 | TRBV5-5 | TRBD1 | TGTGCCAGCAGCGTCCCGGGACAGGCCTACGAGCAGTACTTC | CASSVPGQAYEQYF
- | TRBJ1-3 | TRBV30 | - | TGTGCCTGGATTCTCACCGGTGGAAACACCATATATTTT | CAWILTGGNTIYF
- | TRBJ2-3 | TRBV15 | TRBD2 | TGTGCCACCAGCAGAGATGCTGGAGCGGGAGGGCCGGGAGATACGCAGTATTTT | CATSRDAGAGGPGDTQYF
- | TRBJ2-7 | TRBV28 | TRBD2 | TGTGCCAGCAGTTTAGTATTTTTTGGGACTAGCTACAAAGCCTACGAGCAGTACTTC | CASSLVFFGTSYKAYEQYF
many | TRBJ1-2 | TRBV10-3 | TRBD1 | TGTGCCATCAGTGATAGTAGGGCAGGGGGCGCATTAGTTAGTTATGGCTACACCTTC | CAISDSRAGGALVSYGYTF
- | TRBJ2-7 | TRBV5-1 | TRBD1 | TGCGCCAGCAGCATAAGGACAGGGGGCGACGAGCAGTACTTC | CASSIRTGGDEQYF
- | TRBJ2-7 | TRBV5-1 | - | TGCGCCAGCAGCTTGGTCGGGGAAGAGCAGTACTTC | CASSLVGEEQYF
- | TRBJ1-2 | TRBV7-2 | TRBD1 | TGTGCCAGCAGCCCAGGGACAGGGGGCAGCTATGGCTACACCTTC | CASSPGTGGSYGYTF
few | TRBJ1-3 | TRBV10-3 | TRBD1 | TGTGCCATCAGTGACCGACAGGGTAAGTCTGGAAACACCATATATTTT | CAISDRQGKSGNTIYF
few | TRBJ1-4 | TRBV28 | - | TGTGCCAGCAGTCCGCAGGGCACTGGAAGAGAAAAACTGTTTTTT | CASSPQGTGREKLFF
- | TRBJ2-1 | TRBV5-1 | TRBD2 | TGCGCCAGCAGCTCCGTAGCGGGAGTCGGCTACAATGAGCAGTTCTTC | CASSSVAGVGYNEQFF
few | TRBJ2-2 | TRBV6-1 | - | TGTGCCAGCAGTGGTCAGCAGGGGACCTGGAACACCGGGGAGCTGTTTTTT | CASSGQQGTWNTGELFF
- | TRBJ1-2 | TRBV28 | - | TGTGCCAGCAGTCTCTCCGGACAGAACTATGGCTACACCTTC | CASSLSGQNYGYTF
- | TRBJ2-1 | TRBV28 | TRBD2 | TGTGCCAGCAGCCCACTAGCGGGATCATACAATGAGCAGTTCTTC | CASSPLAGSYNEQFF
- | TRBJ2-5 | TRBV7-6 | - | TGTGCCAGCAGCTTAGGGCAGGATGTAGAGACCCAGTACTTC | CASSLGQDVETQYF
few | TRBJ2-5 | TRBV6-2/TRBV6-3 | - | TGTGCCAGCAGTTACTGGCTAGGAGAGACCCAGTACTTC | CASSYWLGETQYF
few | TRBJ1-3 | TRBV18 | - | TGTGCCAGCTCACCATGGACAGAGACTGGAAACACCATATATTTT | CASSPWTETGNTIYF
- | TRBJ2-3 | TRBV10-3 | - | TGTGCCACAGGGGGGCGGGGCACAGATACGCAGTATTTT | CATGGRGTDTQYF
- | TRBJ2-1 | TRBV9 | TRBD1 | TGTGCCAGCAGCGTAGAGGGACAGGGGGAAAATGAGCAGTTCTTC | CASSVEGQGENEQFF
- | TRBJ1-1 | TRBV6-4 | - | TGTGCCAGCAGTGTTCGTATGAACACTGAAGCTTTCTTT | CASSVRMNTEAFF